The present entry profiles one TCR beta chain with its context. Germline V gene lookup returns CDR1 ENHRY and CDR2 SYGVKD. Trimming cost V 10 bases and J 5 bases; bases outside gene matches: 8. This CDR3 comprises 14 residues. Participants spanned ages about 18 to 100 years and resided in 20 to 30 US areas. Self-reported history from a screening survey and questionnaire set each donor's cohort. In the original workflow: Cell counts per sample came from amplifying reference gene primers. TCRdb's table, derived via immunoSEQ multiplex PCR, lists solely in-frame clones and lacks some. The D gene and trimming were derived from the DNA, and the V and J assignments and clone size from that table. The data contain about 240,000 clones, approximately 84% of them singletons. These data originate in a study of blood T cell repertoires in COVID-19. About the study: From T cells, B-cell-depleted T cells, or PBMCs came the material, which was cDNA or gDNA.

The chain recombines TRBV10-3 with TRBJ1-5, with 10 nucleotides matching TRBD1. Source material: PBMCs or T cells enriched from blood (not recorded which). The sequence was collected from a woman in her thirties or forties with acute COVID-19. Here the CDR3 reads CATHDRGPDQPQHF. CDR3 nucleotide sequence: TGTGCCACACACGACAGGGGGCCAGATCAGCCCCAGCATTTT.